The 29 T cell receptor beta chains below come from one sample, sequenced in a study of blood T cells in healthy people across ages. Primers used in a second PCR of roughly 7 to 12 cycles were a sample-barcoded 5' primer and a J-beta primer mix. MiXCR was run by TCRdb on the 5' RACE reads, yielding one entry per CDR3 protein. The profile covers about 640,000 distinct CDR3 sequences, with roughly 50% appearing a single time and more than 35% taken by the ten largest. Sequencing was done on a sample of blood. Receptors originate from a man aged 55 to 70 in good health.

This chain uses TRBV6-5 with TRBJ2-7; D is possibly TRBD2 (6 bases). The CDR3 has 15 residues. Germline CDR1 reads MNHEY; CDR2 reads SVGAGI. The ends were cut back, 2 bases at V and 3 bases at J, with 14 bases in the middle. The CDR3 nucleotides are TGTGCCAGCAGTTACCATGGGGGAGGAGGCTACGAGCAGTACTTC. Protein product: CASSYHGGGGYEQYF.

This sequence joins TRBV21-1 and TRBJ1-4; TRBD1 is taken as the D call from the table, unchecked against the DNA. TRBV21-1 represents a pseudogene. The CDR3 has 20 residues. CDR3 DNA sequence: TGTGCCAGCAGCAACCAAAAACAGGGGACAGGGGTAGCGGGTGGAGAAAAACTGTTTTTT. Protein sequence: CASSNQKQGTGVAGGEKLFF.

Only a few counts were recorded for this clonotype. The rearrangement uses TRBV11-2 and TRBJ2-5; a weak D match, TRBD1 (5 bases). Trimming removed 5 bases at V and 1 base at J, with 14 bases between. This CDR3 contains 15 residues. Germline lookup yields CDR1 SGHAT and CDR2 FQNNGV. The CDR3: CASSRMTASQETQYF. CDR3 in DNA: TGTGCCAGCAGCCGGATGACAGCTTCCCAAGAGACCCAGTACTTC.

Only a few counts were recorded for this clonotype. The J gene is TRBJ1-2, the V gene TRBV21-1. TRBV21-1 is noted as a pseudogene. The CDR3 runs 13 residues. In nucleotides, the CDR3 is TGTGCCAGTCCCAAAGGGACTCACTATGGCTACACCTTC. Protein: CASPKGTHYGYTF.

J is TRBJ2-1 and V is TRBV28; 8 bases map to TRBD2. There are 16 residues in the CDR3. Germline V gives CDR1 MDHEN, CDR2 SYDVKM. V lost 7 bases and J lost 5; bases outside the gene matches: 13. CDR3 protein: CASKGGGGLRDNEQFF. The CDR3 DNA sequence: TGTGCCAGCAAGGGGGGCGGGGGGCTAAGGGACAATGAGCAGTTCTTC.

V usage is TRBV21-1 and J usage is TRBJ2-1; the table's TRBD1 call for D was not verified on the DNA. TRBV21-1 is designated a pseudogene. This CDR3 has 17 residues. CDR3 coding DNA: TGTGCCAGCAGCAAAGGGACGGGGGGGCCGAGCGGCGGTGAGCAGTTCTTC. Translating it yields CASSKGTGGPSGGEQFF.

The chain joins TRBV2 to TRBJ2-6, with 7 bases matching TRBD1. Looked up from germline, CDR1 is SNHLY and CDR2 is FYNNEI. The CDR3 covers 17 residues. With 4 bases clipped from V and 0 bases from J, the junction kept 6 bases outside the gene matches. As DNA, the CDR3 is TGTGCCAGCAGTGGGGACAGAACCAGCTCTGGGGCCAACGTCCTGACTTTC. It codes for CASSGDRTSSGANVLTF. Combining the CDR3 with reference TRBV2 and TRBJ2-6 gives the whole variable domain EPEVTQTPSHQVTQMGQEVILRCVPISNHLYFYWYRQILGQKVEFLVSFYNNEISEKSEIFDDQFSVERPDGSNFTLKIRSTKLEDSAMYFCASSGDRTSSGANVLTFGAGSRLTVL.

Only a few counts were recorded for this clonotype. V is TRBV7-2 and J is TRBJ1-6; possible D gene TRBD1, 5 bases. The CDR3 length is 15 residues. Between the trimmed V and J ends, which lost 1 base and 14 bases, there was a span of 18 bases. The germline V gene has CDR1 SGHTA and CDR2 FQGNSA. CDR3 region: CASSLVGQAGGALHF. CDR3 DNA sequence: TGTGCCAGCAGCTTAGTTGGTCAGGCCGGAGGGGCCCTCCACTTT.

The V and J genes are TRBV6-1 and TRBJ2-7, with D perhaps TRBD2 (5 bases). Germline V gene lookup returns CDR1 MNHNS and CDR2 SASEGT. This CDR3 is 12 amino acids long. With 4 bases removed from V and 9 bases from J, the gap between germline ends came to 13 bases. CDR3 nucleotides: TGTGCCAGCAGTGGGGCAACTAGTAGGCAGTACTTC. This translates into CASSGATSRQYF.

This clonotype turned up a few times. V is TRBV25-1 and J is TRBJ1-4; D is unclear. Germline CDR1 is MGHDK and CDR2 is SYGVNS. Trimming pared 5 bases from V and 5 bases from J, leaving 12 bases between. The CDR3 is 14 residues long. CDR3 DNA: TGTGCCAGCAGTTCCCGAGGGCAGAATGAAAAACTGTTTTTT. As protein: CASSSRGQNEKLFF.

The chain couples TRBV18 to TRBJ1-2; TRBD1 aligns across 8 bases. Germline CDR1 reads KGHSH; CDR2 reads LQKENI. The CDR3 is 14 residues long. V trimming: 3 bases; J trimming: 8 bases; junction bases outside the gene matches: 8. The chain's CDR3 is CASSPGGQGWGYTF. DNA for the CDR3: TGTGCCAGCTCACCCGGAGGACAGGGTTGGGGCTACACCTTC.

CDR3 sequence (DNA): TGTGCCATCAGTGGCCGCGGACTAGCGGGGGGCACAGATACGCAGTATTTT. This codes for CAISGRGLAGGTDTQYF. This chain joins TRBV10-3 and TRBJ2-3, with 13 bases fitting TRBD2. This CDR3 is built from 17 residues. Germline CDR1 reads ENHRY; CDR2 reads SYGVKD. J was trimmed by 1 base and V by 4 bases; bases with no gene match: 5.

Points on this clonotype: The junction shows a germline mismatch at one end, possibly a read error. Here the CDR3 DNA reads TGTACCAGCGGGAAAGTGCGGGGTGCAGAGGAGACCCAGTACTTC. This sequence encodes CTSGKVRGAEETQYF. This sequence joins TRBV6-6 and TRBJ2-7; 7 nucleotides align to TRBD2. The assigned J gene may be wrong: the sequence end matches TRBJ2-5 better. Germline loops: CDR1 MNHNY, CDR2 SVGAGI (reference sequence). The CDR3 extends over 15 amino acids.

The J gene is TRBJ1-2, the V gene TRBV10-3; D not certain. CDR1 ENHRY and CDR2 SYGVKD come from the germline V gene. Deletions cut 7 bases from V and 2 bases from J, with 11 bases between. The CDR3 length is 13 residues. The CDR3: CAITGLGNYGYTF. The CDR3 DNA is TGTGCCATCACGGGATTGGGGAACTATGGCTACACCTTC.

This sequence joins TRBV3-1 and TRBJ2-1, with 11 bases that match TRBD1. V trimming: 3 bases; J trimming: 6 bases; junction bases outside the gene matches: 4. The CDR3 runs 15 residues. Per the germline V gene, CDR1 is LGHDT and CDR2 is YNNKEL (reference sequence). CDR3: CASSHPGQGANEQFF. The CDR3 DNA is TGTGCCAGCAGCCATCCCGGACAGGGGGCCAATGAGCAGTTCTTC.

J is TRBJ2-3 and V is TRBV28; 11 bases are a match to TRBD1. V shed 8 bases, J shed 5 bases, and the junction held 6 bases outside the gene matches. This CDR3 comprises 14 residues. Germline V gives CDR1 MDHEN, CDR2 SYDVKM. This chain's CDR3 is CASWTGGAVDTQYF. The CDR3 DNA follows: TGTGCCAGCTGGACAGGGGGCGCGGTAGATACGCAGTATTTT.

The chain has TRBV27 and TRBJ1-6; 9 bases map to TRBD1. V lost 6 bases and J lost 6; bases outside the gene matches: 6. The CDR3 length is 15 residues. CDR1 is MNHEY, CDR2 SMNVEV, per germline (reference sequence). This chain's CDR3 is CASSLTGQGNSPLHF. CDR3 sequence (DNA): TGTGCCAGCAGCTTAACGGGACAGGGTAATTCACCCCTCCACTTT.

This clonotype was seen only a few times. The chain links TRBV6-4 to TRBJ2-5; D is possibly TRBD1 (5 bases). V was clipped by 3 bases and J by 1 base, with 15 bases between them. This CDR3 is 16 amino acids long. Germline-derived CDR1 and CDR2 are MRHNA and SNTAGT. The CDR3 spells CASSERTIVCQETQYF. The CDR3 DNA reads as TGTGCCAGCAGTGAAAGGACAATAGTATGCCAAGAGACCCAGTACTTC.

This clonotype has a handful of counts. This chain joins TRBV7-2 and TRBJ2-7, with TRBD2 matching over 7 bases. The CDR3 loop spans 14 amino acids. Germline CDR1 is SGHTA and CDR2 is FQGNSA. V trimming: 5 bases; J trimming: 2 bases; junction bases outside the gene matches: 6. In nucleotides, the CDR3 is TGTGCCAGCAGCGCCCAGCTAGCGGCCTACGAGCAGTACTTC. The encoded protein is CASSAQLAAYEQYF. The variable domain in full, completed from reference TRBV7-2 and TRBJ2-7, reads GAGVSQSPSNKVTEKGKDVELRCDPISGHTALYWYRQSLGQGLEFLIYFQGNSAPDKSGLPSDRFSAERTGGSVSTLTIQRTQQEDSAVYLCASSAQLAAYEQYFGPGTRLTVT.

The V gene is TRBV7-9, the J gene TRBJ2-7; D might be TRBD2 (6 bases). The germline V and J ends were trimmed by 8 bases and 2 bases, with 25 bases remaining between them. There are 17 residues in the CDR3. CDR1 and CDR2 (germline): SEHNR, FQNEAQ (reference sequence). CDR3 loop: CASLRGGLALNTYEQYF. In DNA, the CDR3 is TGTGCCAGCCTCCGGGGAGGATTAGCCCTCAATACCTACGAGCAGTACTTC.

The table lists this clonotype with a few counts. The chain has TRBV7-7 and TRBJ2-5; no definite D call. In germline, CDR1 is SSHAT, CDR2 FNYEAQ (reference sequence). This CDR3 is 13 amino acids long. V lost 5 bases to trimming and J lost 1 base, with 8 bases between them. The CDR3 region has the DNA TGTGCCAGCAGCATGACTCCCCAAGAGACCCAGTACTTC. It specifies CASSMTPQETQYF.

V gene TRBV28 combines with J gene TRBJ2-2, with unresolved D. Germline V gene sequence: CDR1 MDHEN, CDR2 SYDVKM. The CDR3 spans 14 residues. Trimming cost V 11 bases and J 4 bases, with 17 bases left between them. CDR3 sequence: CALRARGPTGELFF. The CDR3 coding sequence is TGTGCCCTCCGGGCCCGAGGCCCCACCGGGGAGCTGTTTTTT.

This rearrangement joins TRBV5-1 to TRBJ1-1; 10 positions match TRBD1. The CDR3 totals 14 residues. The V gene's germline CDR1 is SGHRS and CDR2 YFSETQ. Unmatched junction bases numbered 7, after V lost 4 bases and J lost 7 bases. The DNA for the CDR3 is TGCGCCAGCAGCCCTCGGACAGGGGGTAATGAAGCTTTCTTT. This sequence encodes CASSPRTGGNEAFF.

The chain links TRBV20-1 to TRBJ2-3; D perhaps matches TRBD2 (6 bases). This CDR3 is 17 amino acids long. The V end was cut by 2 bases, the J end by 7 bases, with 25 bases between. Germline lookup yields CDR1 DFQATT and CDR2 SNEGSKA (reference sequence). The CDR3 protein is CSARTDFSGGERYTQYF. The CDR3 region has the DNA TGCAGTGCTAGAACGGACTTCTCGGGCGGGGAAAGGTATACGCAGTATTTT.

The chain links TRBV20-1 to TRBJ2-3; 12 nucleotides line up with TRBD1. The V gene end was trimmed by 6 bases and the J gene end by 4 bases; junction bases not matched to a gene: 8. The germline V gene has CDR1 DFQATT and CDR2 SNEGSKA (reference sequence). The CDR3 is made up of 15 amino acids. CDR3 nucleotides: TGCAGTGCCCGCTCCGGGACAGGGGGCCCAGATACGCAGTATTTT. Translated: CSARSGTGGPDTQYF.

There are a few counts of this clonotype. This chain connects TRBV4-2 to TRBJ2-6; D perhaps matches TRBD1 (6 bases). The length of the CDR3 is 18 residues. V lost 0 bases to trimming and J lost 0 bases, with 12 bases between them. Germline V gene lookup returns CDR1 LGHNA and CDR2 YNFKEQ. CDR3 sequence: CASSQDWTASSGANVLTF. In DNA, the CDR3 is TGTGCCAGCAGCCAAGATTGGACAGCAAGCTCTGGGGCCAACGTCCTGACTTTC.

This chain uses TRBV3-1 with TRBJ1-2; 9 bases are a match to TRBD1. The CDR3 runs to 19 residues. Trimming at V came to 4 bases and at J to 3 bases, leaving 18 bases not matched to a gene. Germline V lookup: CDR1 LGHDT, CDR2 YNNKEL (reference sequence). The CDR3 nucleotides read TGTGCCAGCAGCCCCCATCGTCCCGGGACAGGGTTCAGCGACTATGGCTACACCTTC. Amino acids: CASSPHRPGTGFSDYGYTF.

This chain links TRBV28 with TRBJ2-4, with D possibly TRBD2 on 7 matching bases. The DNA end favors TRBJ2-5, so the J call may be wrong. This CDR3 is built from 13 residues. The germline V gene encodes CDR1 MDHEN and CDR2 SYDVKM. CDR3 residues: CAAQGGGLETQYF. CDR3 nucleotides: TGTGCCGCTCAGGGCGGGGGCTTAGAGACCCAGTACTTC.

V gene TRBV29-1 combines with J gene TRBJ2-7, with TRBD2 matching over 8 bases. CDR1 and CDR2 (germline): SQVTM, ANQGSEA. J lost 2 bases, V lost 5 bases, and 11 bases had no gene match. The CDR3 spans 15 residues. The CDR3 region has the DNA TGCAGCGTTTCGGGTTTAGCGGGATTCACCTACGAGCAGTACTTC. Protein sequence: CSVSGLAGFTYEQYF.